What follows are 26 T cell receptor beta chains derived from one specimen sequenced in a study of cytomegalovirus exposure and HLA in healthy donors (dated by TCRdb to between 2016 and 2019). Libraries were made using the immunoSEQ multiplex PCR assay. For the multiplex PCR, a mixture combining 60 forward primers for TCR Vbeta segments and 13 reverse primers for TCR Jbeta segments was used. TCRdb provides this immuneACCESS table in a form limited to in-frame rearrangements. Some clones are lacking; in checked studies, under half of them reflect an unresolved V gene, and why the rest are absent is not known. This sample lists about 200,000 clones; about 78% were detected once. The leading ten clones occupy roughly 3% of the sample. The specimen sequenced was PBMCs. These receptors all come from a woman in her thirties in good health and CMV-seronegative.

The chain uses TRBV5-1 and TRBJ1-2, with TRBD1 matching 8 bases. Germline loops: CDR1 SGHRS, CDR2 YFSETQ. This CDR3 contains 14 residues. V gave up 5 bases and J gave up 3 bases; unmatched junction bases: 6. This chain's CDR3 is CASSFDRGDYGYTF. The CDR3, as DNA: TGCGCCAGCAGTTTTGACAGGGGAGACTATGGCTACACCTTC.

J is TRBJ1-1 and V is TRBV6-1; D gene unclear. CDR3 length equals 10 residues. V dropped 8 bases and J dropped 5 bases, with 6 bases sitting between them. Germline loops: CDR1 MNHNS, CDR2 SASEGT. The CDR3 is CASLATEAFF. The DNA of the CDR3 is TGTGCCAGCCTCGCGACTGAAGCTTTCTTT.

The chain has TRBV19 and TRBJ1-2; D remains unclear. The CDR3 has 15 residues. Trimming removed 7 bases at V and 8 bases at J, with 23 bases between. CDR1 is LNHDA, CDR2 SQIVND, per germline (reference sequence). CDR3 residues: CASTPAPPQEVGYTF. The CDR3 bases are TGTGCCAGTACCCCGGCACCCCCCCAGGAGGTGGGCTACACCTTC.

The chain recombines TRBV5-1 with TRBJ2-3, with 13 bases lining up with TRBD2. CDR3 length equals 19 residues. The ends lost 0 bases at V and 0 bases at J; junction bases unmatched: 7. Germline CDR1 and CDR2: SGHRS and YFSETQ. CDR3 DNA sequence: TGCGCCAGCAGCTTGGTGTCACTAGCGGGGGGGACTAGCACAGATACGCAGTATTTT. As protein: CASSLVSLAGGTSTDTQYF.

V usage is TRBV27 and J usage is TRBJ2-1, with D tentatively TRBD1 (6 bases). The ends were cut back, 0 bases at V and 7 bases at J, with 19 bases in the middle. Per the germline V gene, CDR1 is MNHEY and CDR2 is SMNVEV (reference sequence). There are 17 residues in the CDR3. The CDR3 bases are TGTGCCAGCAGTTTATCGAGGCTTCGAACAGGGATGAATGAGCAGTTCTTC. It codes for CASSLSRLRTGMNEQFF.

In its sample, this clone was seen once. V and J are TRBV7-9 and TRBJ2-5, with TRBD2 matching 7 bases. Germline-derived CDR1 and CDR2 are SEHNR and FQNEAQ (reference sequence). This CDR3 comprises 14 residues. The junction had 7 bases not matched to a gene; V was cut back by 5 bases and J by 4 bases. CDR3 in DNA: TGTGCCAGCAGCCCTGTAGGGAGGGGAGAGACCCAGTACTTC. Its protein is CASSPVGRGETQYF. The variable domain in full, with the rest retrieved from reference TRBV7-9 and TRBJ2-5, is DTGVSQNPRHKITKRGQNVTFRCDPISEHNRLYWYRQTLGQGPEFLTYFQNEAQLEKSRLLSDRFSAERPKGSFSTLEIQRTEQGDSAMYLCASSPVGRGETQYFGPGTRLLVL.

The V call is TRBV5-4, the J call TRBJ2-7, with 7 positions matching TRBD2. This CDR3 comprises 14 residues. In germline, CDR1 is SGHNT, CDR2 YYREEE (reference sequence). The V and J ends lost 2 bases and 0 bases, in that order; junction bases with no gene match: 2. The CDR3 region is CASSFGGGSYEQYF. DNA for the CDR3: TGTGCCAGCAGCTTTGGGGGGGGCTCCTACGAGCAGTACTTC. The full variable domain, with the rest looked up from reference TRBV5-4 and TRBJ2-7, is ETGVTQSPTHLIKTRGQQVTLRCSSQSGHNTVSWYQQALGQGPQFIFQYYREEENGRGNFPPRFSGLQFPNYSSELNVNALELDDSALYLCASSFGGGSYEQYFGPGTRLTVT.

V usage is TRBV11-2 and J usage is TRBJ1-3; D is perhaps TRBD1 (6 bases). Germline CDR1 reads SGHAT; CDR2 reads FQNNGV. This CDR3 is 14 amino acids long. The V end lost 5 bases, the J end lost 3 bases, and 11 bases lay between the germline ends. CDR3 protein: CASSAGDIGNTIYF. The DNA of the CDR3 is TGTGCCAGCAGCGCTGGGGACATTGGAAACACCATATATTTT. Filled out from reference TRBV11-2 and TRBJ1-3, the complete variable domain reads EAGVAQSPRYKIIEKRQSVAFWCNPISGHATLYWYQQILGQGPKLLIQFQNNGVVDDSQLPKDRFSAERLKGVDSTLKIQPAKLEDSAVYLCASSAGDIGNTIYFGEGSWLTVV.

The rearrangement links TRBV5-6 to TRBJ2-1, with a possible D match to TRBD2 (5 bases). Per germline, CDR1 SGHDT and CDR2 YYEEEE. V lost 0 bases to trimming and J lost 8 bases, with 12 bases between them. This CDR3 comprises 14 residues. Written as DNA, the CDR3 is TGTGCCAGCAGCTTGGTGGGGTCGGAGGATGAGCAGTTCTTC. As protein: CASSLVGSEDEQFF.

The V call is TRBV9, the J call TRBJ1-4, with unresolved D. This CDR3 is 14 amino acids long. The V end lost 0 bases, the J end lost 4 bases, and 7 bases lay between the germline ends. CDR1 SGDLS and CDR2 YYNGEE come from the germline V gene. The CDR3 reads CASSVAGFNEKLFF. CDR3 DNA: TGTGCCAGCAGCGTAGCGGGGTTTAATGAAAAACTGTTTTTT. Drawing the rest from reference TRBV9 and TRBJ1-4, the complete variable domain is DSGVTQTPKHLITATGQRVTLRCSPRSGDLSVYWYQQSLDQGLQFLIQYYNGEERAKGNILERFSAQQFPDLHSELNLSSLELGDSALYFCASSVAGFNEKLFFGSGTQLSVL.

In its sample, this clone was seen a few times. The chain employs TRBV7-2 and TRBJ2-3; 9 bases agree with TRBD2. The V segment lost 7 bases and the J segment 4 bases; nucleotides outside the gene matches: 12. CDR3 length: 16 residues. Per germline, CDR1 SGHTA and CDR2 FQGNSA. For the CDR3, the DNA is TGTGCCAGCATCCTGGGAGGCGGGAGGGCCCCAGATACGCAGTATTTT. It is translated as CASILGGGRAPDTQYF.

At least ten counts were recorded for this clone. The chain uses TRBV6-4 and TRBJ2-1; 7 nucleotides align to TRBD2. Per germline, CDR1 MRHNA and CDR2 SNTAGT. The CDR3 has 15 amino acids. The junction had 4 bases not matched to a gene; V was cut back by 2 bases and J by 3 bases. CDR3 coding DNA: TGTGCCAGCAGTGACGGTGCGGGAGACTACAATGAGCAGTTCTTC. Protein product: CASSDGAGDYNEQFF.

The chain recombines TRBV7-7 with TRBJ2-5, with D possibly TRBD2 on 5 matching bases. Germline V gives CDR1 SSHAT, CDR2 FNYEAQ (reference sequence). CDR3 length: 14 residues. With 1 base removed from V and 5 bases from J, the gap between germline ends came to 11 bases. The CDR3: CASSLGQRRETQYF. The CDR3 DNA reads TGTGCCAGCAGCTTAGGTCAGCGGCGGGAGACCCAGTACTTC.

The CDR3 DNA follows: TGCGCCAGCACCCTGGACAGCCCCTACGAGCAGTACTTC. Translating it yields CASTLDSPYEQYF. The V gene is TRBV5-1, the J gene TRBJ2-7, with D tentatively TRBD1 (6 bases). The CDR3 runs to 13 residues. Trimming shortened V by 6 bases and J by 2 bases, and 12 bases separated the two germline ends. Germline V gene data show CDR1 as SGHRS and CDR2 as YFSETQ. Based on the CDR3 plus reference TRBV5-1 and TRBJ2-7, the full variable domain is KAGVTQTPRYLIKTRGQQVTLSCSPISGHRSVSWYQQTPGQGLQFLFEYFSETQRNKGNFPGRFSGRQFSNSRSEMNVSTLELGDSALYLCASTLDSPYEQYFGPGTRLTVT.

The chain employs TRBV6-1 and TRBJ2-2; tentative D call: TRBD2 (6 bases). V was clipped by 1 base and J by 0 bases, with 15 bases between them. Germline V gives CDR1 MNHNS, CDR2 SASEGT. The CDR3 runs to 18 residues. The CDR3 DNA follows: TGTGCCAGCAGTGAAGTATTTGTGGGAGGCGCGAACACCGGGGAGCTGTTTTTT. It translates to CASSEVFVGGANTGELFF.

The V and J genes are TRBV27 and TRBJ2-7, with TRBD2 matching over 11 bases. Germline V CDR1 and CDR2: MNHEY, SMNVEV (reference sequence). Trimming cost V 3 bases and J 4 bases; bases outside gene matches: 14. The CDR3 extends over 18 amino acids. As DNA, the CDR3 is TGTGCCAGCAGTTTGGAGGGGGCCTTAGCGGGAGGGCCGTACGAGCAGTACTTC. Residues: CASSLEGALAGGPYEQYF.

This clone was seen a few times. The chain's CDR3 is CAGGLGYNSPLHF. In DNA, the CDR3 is TGTGCAGGGGGCTTAGGTTATAATTCACCCCTCCACTTT. V usage is TRBV6-1 and J usage is TRBJ1-6, with 7 bases fitting TRBD1. The CDR3 extends over 13 amino acids. Per germline, CDR1 MNHNS and CDR2 SASEGT.

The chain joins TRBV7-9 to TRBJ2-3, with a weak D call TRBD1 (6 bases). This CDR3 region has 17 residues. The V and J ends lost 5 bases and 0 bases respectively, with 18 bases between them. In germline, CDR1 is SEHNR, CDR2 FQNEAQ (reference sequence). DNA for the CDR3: TGTGCCAGCAGCACTATGGACAGAGGACCTAGCACAGATACGCAGTATTTT. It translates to CASSTMDRGPSTDTQYF.

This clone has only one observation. The DNA for the CDR3 is TGTGCCAGCAGCCAATCGACAGCAACTAATGAAAAACTGTTTTTT. It yields the protein CASSQSTATNEKLFF. This sequence joins TRBV16 and TRBJ1-4; the D gene is possibly TRBD1 (5 bases). Germline V gene data show CDR1 as KGHSY and CDR2 as FQNENV. V lost 0 bases, J lost 0 bases, and 5 bases lay in between. This CDR3 region has 15 residues.

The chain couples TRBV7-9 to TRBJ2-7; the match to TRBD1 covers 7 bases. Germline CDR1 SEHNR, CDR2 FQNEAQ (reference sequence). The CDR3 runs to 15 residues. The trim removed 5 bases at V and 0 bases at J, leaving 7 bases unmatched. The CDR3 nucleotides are TGTGCCAGCAGCCTCCAGGGGGACGACTCCTACGAGCAGTACTTC. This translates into CASSLQGDDSYEQYF.

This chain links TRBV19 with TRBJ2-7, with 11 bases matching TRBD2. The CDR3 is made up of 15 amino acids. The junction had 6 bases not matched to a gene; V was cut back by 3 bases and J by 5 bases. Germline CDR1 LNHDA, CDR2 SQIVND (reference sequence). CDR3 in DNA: TGTGCCAGTAGTATTACTAGCGGGAGCCTCGACGAGCAGTACTTC. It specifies CASSITSGSLDEQYF.

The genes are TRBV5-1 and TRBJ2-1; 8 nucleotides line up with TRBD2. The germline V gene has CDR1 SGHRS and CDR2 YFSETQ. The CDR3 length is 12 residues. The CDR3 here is CRWTSCVHEQFF. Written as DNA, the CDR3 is TGCCGTTGGACTAGCTGTGTCCATGAGCAGTTCTTC.

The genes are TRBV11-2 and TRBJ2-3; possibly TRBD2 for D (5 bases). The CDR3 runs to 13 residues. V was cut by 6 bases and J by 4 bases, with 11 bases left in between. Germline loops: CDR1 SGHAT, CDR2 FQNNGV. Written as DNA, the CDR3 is TGTGCCAGCAGGTCTAGCCTTGCAGATACGCAGTATTTT. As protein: CASRSSLADTQYF.

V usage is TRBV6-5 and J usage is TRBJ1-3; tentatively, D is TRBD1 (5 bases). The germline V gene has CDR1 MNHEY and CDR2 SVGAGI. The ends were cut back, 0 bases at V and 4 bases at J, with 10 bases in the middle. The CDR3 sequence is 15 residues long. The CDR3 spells CASSYSSGIGNTIYF. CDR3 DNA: TGTGCCAGCAGTTACTCGTCAGGGATCGGAAACACCATATATTTT.

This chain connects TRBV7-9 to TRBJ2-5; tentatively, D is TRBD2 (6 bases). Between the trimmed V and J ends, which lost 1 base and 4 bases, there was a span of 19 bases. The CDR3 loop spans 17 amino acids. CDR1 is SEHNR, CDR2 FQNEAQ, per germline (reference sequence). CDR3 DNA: TGTGCCAGCAGCTTAGAAGTACTGGGGGGATTACGAGAGACCCAGTACTTC. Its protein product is CASSLEVLGGLRETQYF.

The CDR3 coding sequence is TGTGCCAGCGGCGGGGGAGGCAATGAGCAGTTCTTC. Protein product: CASGGGGNEQFF. The chain employs TRBV7-3 and TRBJ2-1; 7 positions agree with TRBD2. Germline values: CDR1 SGHTA, CDR2 FQGTGA. V lost 8 bases and J lost 6; bases outside the gene matches: 4. The CDR3 totals 12 residues.